This T cell receptor beta chain was documented in a study of CD8 T cells in Susac syndrome. With random hexamers, reverse transcription was performed on 0.5 to 1 ug of RNA. TCRdb re-called the immunoSEQ multiplex PCR reads with MiXCR, one entry per CDR3 protein. The table lists roughly 190,000 distinct CDR3 sequences, roughly 90% of them singletons, with about 0.1% in the top ten. Between the trimmed V and J ends, which lost 0 bases and 4 bases, there was a span of 19 bases. Germline V gene data show CDR1 as MGHRA and CDR2 as YSYEKL. The CDR3 loop spans 18 amino acids. This rearrangement joins TRBV4-1 to TRBJ1-3; D remains ambiguous. This receptor was taken from a human donor with Susac syndrome. The sample comprised CD4+ T cells from PBMCs. The CDR3 DNA reads as TGCGCCAGCAGCCAAGAGGTGGTTTGGGAATCTTACGGAAACACCATATATTTT. This sequence encodes CASSQEVVWESYGNTIYF.